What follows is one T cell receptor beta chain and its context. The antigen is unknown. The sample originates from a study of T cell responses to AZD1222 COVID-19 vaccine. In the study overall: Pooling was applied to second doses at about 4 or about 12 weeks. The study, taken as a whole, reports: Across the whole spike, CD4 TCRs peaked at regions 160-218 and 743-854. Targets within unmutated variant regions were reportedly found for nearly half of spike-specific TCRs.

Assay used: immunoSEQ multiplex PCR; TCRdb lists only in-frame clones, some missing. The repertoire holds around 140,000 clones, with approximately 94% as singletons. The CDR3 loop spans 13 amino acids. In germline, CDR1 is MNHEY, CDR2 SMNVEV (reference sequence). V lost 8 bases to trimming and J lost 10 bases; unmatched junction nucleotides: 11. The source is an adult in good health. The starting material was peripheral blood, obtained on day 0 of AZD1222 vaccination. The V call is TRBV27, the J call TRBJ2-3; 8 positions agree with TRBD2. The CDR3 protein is CASGPAGGWAQYF. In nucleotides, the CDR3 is TGTGCCAGCGGGCCCGCGGGGGGTTGGGCGCAGTATTTT.